The 31 T cell receptor beta chains below all came from one sample that was sequenced in a study of blood T cell repertoires in COVID-19. The assay was immunoSEQ multiplex PCR, and TCRdb's table has in-frame clones only and misses some. The sample lists approximately 20,000 clones, 75% to 90% occurring once. The sequenced material came from peripheral blood. The receptors come from a human donor in a cohort sampled during active COVID-19.

V and J are TRBV11-2 and TRBJ1-4; the D gene is possibly TRBD1 (6 bases). The V end was cut by 0 bases, the J end by 7 bases, with 15 bases between. This CDR3 comprises 16 residues. The germline V gene encodes CDR1 SGHAT and CDR2 FQNNGV. CDR3 in amino acids: CASSLERGLLGEKLFF. CDR3 DNA sequence: TGTGCCAGCAGCTTAGAGCGGGGGCTATTGGGTGAAAAACTGTTTTTT.

The genes are TRBV7-2 and TRBJ2-3; 9 nucleotides agree with TRBD2. Per the germline V gene, CDR1 is SGHTA and CDR2 is FQGNSA. CDR3 length: 16 amino acids. J gave up 2 bases and V 4 bases, and 7 bases lay outside the gene matches. The chain's CDR3 is CASSSGAGGYTDTQYF. The CDR3 bases are TGTGCCAGCAGCTCTGGGGCGGGAGGGTACACAGATACGCAGTATTTT.

This sequence joins TRBV5-1 and TRBJ1-1; D is possibly TRBD1 (6 bases). The germline gives CDR1 SGHRS, CDR2 YFSETQ. V lost 4 bases, J lost 0 bases, and 16 bases lay in between. The length of the CDR3 is 16 residues. CDR3 in amino acids: CASSPMTGGMNTEAFF. In nucleotides, the CDR3 is TGCGCCAGCAGCCCGATGACAGGCGGCATGAACACTGAAGCTTTCTTT.

J is TRBJ2-1 and V is TRBV28, with D uncertain. Trimming pared 4 bases from V and 6 bases from J, leaving 13 bases between. The CDR3 consists of 14 residues. CDR1 MDHEN and CDR2 SYDVKM come from the germline V gene. This CDR3 is CASSSIAFGNEQFF. The CDR3 DNA follows: TGTGCCAGCAGTTCCATAGCTTTCGGCAATGAGCAGTTCTTC.

The genes are TRBV6-5 and TRBJ2-2, with 7 bases aligning to TRBD1. Looked up from germline, CDR1 is MNHEY and CDR2 is SVGAGI. The CDR3 has 14 residues. V shed 8 bases and J 4 bases; nucleotides not matched to a gene: 7. As DNA, the CDR3 is TGTGCCAGCGACCGGGACAGCGGCACCGGGGAGCTGTTTTTT. Encoded protein: CASDRDSGTGELFF.

The table lists this clone with a few counts. The gene calls are TRBV11-2 and TRBJ2-1; 10 positions match TRBD1. Germline V lookup: CDR1 SGHAT, CDR2 FQNNGV. After removal of 2 bases from V and 4 bases from J, the junction contained 11 bases not matched to a gene. There are 18 residues in the CDR3. The CDR3 loop reads CASSLYQMGQGLYNEQFF. In DNA form, the CDR3 reads TGTGCCAGCAGCTTATACCAAATGGGACAGGGGCTTTACAATGAGCAGTTCTTC.

V usage is TRBV27 and J usage is TRBJ2-7; 7 bases are shared with TRBD2. V gave up 5 bases and J gave up 8 bases; unmatched junction bases: 15. CDR1 is MNHEY and CDR2 is SMNVEV in the germline V gene (reference sequence). The CDR3 has 15 residues. CDR3 loop: CASSRDYQKTTKQYF. For the CDR3, the DNA is TGTGCCAGCAGTCGGGACTACCAGAAAACTACGAAGCAGTACTTC.

This clone was counted a single time. The V and J genes are TRBV24-1 and TRBJ2-5; 9 nucleotides align to TRBD1. This CDR3 has 15 amino acids. After removal of 4 bases from V and 2 bases from J, the junction contained 4 bases not matched to a gene. In germline, CDR1 is KGHDR, CDR2 SFDVKD. CDR3 sequence reads: CATSDSGQGQETQYF. CDR3 coding DNA: TGTGCCACCAGTGACTCAGGACAGGGGCAAGAGACCCAGTACTTC.

The chain links TRBV2 to TRBJ2-5; the D is unclear. Germline V CDR1 and CDR2: SNHLY, FYNNEI. The length of the CDR3 is 13 residues. Trimming took 0 bases from V and 4 from J, leaving 6 bases between them. CDR3 DNA: TGTGCCAGCAGTGAAGCCCGGGTAGAGACCCAGTACTTC. Translated, it gives CASSEARVETQYF. The variable domain in full, with the rest retrieved from reference TRBV2 and TRBJ2-5, is EPEVTQTPSHQVTQMGQEVILRCVPISNHLYFYWYRQILGQKVEFLVSFYNNEISEKSEIFDDQFSVERPDGSNFTLKIRSTKLEDSAMYFCASSEARVETQYFGPGTRLLVL.

The chain carries TRBV5-1 and TRBJ2-3; D gene ambiguous. CDR1 and CDR2 from the germline V gene are SGHRS and YFSETQ. V lost 3 bases, J lost 0 bases, and 14 bases lay in between. CDR3 length equals 16 residues. The CDR3 DNA reads TGCGCCAGCAGCTCCTTAACTCGCGGAAGCACAGATACGCAGTATTTT. Amino acids: CASSSLTRGSTDTQYF.

This clone was observed a single time. This chain links TRBV4-1 with TRBJ2-7, with 7 bases aligning to TRBD2. Germline V gene sequence: CDR1 MGHRA, CDR2 YSYEKL. The V segment lost 0 bases and the J segment 6 bases; nucleotides outside the gene matches: 17. The CDR3 totals 18 residues. The CDR3: CASSQDSGAGFPGGEQYF. The CDR3 DNA reads as TGCGCCAGCAGCCAAGATAGTGGGGCCGGGTTCCCGGGGGGCGAGCAGTACTTC.

The chain employs TRBV12-2 and TRBJ2-1; TRBD2 is taken as the D call from the table, unchecked against the DNA. TRBV12-2 is an annotated pseudogene. The CDR3 loop spans 19 amino acids. CDR3 protein: CARGWRGRVSRLIVNEQFF. The CDR3 DNA follows: TGTGCAAGAGGGTGGAGGGGGAGGGTTTCCCGGCTAATTGTCAATGAGCAGTTCTTC.

The chain is built from TRBV5-1 and TRBJ2-7, with D maybe TRBD1 (6 bases). Looked up from germline, CDR1 is SGHRS and CDR2 is YFSETQ. The CDR3 is 13 residues long. V gave up 4 bases and J gave up 4 bases, with 12 bases separating them. The CDR3 sequence: CASSPEQGYEQYF. The CDR3 coding sequence is TGCGCCAGCAGCCCAGAACAGGGTTACGAGCAGTACTTC.

The genes are TRBV19 and TRBJ2-1, with no clear D. The V end lost 3 bases, the J end lost 7 bases, and 7 bases lay between the germline ends. Germline-derived CDR1 and CDR2 are LNHDA and SQIVND (reference sequence). This CDR3 comprises 12 residues. The CDR3 is CASSINGNEQFF. Written as DNA, the CDR3 is TGTGCCAGTAGTATCAACGGGAATGAGCAGTTCTTC. The full variable domain, rest sourced from reference TRBV19 and TRBJ2-1, is DGGITQSPKYLFRKEGQNVTLSCEQNLNHDAMYWYRQDPGQGLRLIYYSQIVNDFQKGDIAEGYSVSREKKESFPLTVTSAQKNPTAFYLCASSINGNEQFFGPGTRLTVL.

In DNA, the CDR3 is TGTGCCAGCAGTCGAGTCGGGACAGGGGTTAGGGAGACCCAGTACTTC. Protein: CASSRVGTGVRETQYF. This chain uses TRBV25-1 with TRBJ2-5, with 10 bases fitting TRBD1. Germline V gene sequence: CDR1 MGHDK, CDR2 SYGVNS. J was trimmed by 5 bases and V by 5 bases; bases with no gene match: 11. The CDR3 is 16 amino acids.

This sequence joins TRBV5-1 and TRBJ1-2; TRBD1 is a possible D gene (6 bases). Trimming removed 2 bases at V and 6 bases at J, with 8 bases between. Germline V gene lookup returns CDR1 SGHRS and CDR2 YFSETQ. The CDR3 sequence is 12 residues long. The CDR3 loop reads CASSFDRNGYTF. Here the CDR3 DNA reads TGCGCCAGCAGCTTTGACAGGAATGGCTACACCTTC.

V is TRBV18 and J is TRBJ2-7, with 8 bases aligning to TRBD1. The V segment lost 0 bases and the J segment 3 bases; nucleotides outside the gene matches: 4. The CDR3 runs 15 residues. Germline CDR1 reads KGHSH; CDR2 reads LQKENI. CDR3 loop: CASSPPSTGGYEQYF. In nucleotides, the CDR3 is TGTGCCAGCTCACCACCGAGCACAGGGGGCTACGAGCAGTACTTC.

The rearrangement joins TRBV3-1 (or the pseudogene TRBV3-2) to TRBJ2-1; tentatively, D is TRBD2 (5 bases). The V gene's germline CDR1 is LGHDT and CDR2 YNNKEL (reference sequence). The ends were cut back, 3 bases at V and 7 bases at J, with 7 bases in the middle. The CDR3 consists of 12 residues. CDR3 sequence reads: CASSHGINEQFF. The CDR3 DNA sequence: TGTGCCAGCAGCCACGGGATTAATGAGCAGTTCTTC.

This clone was counted a few times. The chain combines TRBV6-5 with TRBJ2-1, with 11 bases matching TRBD2. Germline CDR1 and CDR2: MNHEY and SVGAGI. The ends lost 5 bases at V and 2 bases at J; junction bases unmatched: 2. This CDR3 has 15 residues. CDR3 sequence (DNA): TGTGCCAGCAGTAATAGCGGGAGGGCCTACAATGAGCAGTTCTTC. It is translated as CASSNSGRAYNEQFF.

This clone was observed a few times. The rearrangement uses TRBV11-2 and TRBJ1-1, with 9 positions matching TRBD1. The CDR3 runs 18 residues. The junction had 12 bases not matched to a gene; V was cut back by 1 base and J by 3 bases. Per germline, CDR1 SGHAT and CDR2 FQNNGV. The CDR3 nucleotides read TGTGCCAGCAGCTTAGCCTATACAGGGGGCTGGAAGGACACTGAAGCTTTCTTT. Translation gives CASSLAYTGGWKDTEAFF.

This chain joins TRBV5-1 and TRBJ2-3; 12 nucleotides line up with TRBD2. Per germline, CDR1 SGHRS and CDR2 YFSETQ. This CDR3 contains 15 residues. Trimming cost V 6 bases and J 3 bases; bases outside gene matches: 5. The CDR3 DNA reads TGCGCCAGCAACCTAGCGGGAGGGCCAACAGATACGCAGTATTTT. As protein: CASNLAGGPTDTQYF.

The chain uses TRBV7-9 and TRBJ2-7, with a weak D call TRBD1 (6 bases). This CDR3 comprises 12 residues. Germline V gives CDR1 SEHNR, CDR2 FQNEAQ (reference sequence). Trimming stripped 5 bases from V and 5 bases from J, with 10 bases between. CDR3 coding DNA: TGTGCCAGCAGCATTACAGGGAACGAGCAGTACTTC. Its protein is CASSITGNEQYF.

The V call is TRBV27, the J call TRBJ2-7, with D possibly being TRBD1 (6 bases). The germline V and J ends were trimmed by 8 bases and 5 bases, with 13 bases remaining between them. CDR3 length equals 12 residues. Germline V gene lookup returns CDR1 MNHEY and CDR2 SMNVEV (reference sequence). For the CDR3, the DNA is TGTGCCAGCCTCGAGGGGGTGGACGAGCAGTACTTC. Translating it yields CASLEGVDEQYF.

This rearrangement joins TRBV20-1 to TRBJ2-1; 9 positions agree with TRBD1. Trimming at V came to 6 bases and at J to 9 bases, leaving 3 bases not matched to a gene. The CDR3 is 11 amino acids. Germline CDR1 DFQATT, CDR2 SNEGSKA (reference sequence). The CDR3 nucleotides read TGCAGTGCCGGGACAGGGTTTGAGCAGTTCTTC. It translates to CSAGTGFEQFF.

The rearrangement uses TRBV19 and TRBJ2-1, with 7 positions matching TRBD2. Germline trimming cut 8 bases from V and 8 bases from J; bases unmatched to any gene: 9. The CDR3 has 13 residues. In germline, CDR1 is LNHDA, CDR2 SQIVND (reference sequence). DNA of the CDR3: TGTGCCAGTCATAGGACTAGGAGCTATGAGCAGTTCTTC. It translates to CASHRTRSYEQFF.

The count of this clone is one. The rearrangement uses TRBV5-4 and TRBJ2-3, with 9 bases fitting TRBD2. There are 16 residues in the CDR3. V lost 3 bases to trimming and J lost 2 bases; unmatched junction nucleotides: 7. CDR1 is SGHNT and CDR2 is YYREEE in the germline V gene (reference sequence). The CDR3 coding sequence is TGTGCCAGCAGCTCCCCGACTAGCGGAGTCACAGATACGCAGTATTTT. It yields the protein CASSSPTSGVTDTQYF.

The genes are TRBV6-1 and TRBJ2-7; D might be TRBD1 (6 bases). Looked up from germline, CDR1 is MNHNS and CDR2 is SASEGT. The CDR3 length is 16 residues. The V and J ends lost 3 bases and 1 base respectively, with 16 bases between them. The CDR3 spells CASSEIFGTQSYEQYF. The CDR3 DNA is TGTGCCAGCAGTGAGATTTTCGGGACACAGTCCTACGAGCAGTACTTC.

The chain combines TRBV19 with TRBJ2-1, with 8 bases fitting TRBD2. Germline CDR1 LNHDA, CDR2 SQIVND (reference sequence). V lost 1 base, J lost 7 bases, and 6 bases stayed unmatched. The CDR3 loop spans 15 amino acids. The CDR3 here is CASSIGSGSGNEQFF. CDR3 nucleotides: TGTGCCAGTAGTATAGGGAGCGGGAGTGGTAATGAGCAGTTCTTC. The full variable domain, rest sourced from reference TRBV19 and TRBJ2-1, is DGGITQSPKYLFRKEGQNVTLSCEQNLNHDAMYWYRQDPGQGLRLIYYSQIVNDFQKGDIAEGYSVSREKKESFPLTVTSAQKNPTAFYLCASSIGSGSGNEQFFGPGTRLTVL.

The V call is TRBV7-3, the J call TRBJ2-5, with 7 bases fitting TRBD1. The length of the CDR3 is 15 residues. The germline CDR1 and CDR2 sequences are SGHTA and FQGTGA. V shed 2 bases and J 7 bases; nucleotides not matched to a gene: 10. The DNA for the CDR3 is TGTGCCAGCAGCTTATTTTTAGGACAGGCCTCGACCCAGTACTTC. It specifies CASSLFLGQASTQYF.

The chain recombines TRBV5-1 with TRBJ2-1; 9 bases map to TRBD2. This CDR3 has 16 residues. CDR1 and CDR2 from the germline V gene are SGHRS and YFSETQ. V lost 7 bases to trimming and J lost 1 base; unmatched junction nucleotides: 9. The CDR3 DNA is TGCGCCAGCCGGATAATAGCGGGAGTGTCCTACAATGAGCAGTTCTTC. This sequence encodes CASRIIAGVSYNEQFF.

The chain links TRBV5-1 to TRBJ2-1; TRBD2 matches at 8 bases. The CDR3 runs to 17 residues. Losses at the gene ends were 4 bases for V and 3 bases for J; bases not matched to a gene: 12. Germline V CDR1 and CDR2: SGHRS, YFSETQ. The CDR3 DNA follows: TGCGCCAGCAGCCCCCGAGGGGCGAGCGGGAGCTACAATGAGCAGTTCTTC. It yields the protein CASSPRGASGSYNEQFF.